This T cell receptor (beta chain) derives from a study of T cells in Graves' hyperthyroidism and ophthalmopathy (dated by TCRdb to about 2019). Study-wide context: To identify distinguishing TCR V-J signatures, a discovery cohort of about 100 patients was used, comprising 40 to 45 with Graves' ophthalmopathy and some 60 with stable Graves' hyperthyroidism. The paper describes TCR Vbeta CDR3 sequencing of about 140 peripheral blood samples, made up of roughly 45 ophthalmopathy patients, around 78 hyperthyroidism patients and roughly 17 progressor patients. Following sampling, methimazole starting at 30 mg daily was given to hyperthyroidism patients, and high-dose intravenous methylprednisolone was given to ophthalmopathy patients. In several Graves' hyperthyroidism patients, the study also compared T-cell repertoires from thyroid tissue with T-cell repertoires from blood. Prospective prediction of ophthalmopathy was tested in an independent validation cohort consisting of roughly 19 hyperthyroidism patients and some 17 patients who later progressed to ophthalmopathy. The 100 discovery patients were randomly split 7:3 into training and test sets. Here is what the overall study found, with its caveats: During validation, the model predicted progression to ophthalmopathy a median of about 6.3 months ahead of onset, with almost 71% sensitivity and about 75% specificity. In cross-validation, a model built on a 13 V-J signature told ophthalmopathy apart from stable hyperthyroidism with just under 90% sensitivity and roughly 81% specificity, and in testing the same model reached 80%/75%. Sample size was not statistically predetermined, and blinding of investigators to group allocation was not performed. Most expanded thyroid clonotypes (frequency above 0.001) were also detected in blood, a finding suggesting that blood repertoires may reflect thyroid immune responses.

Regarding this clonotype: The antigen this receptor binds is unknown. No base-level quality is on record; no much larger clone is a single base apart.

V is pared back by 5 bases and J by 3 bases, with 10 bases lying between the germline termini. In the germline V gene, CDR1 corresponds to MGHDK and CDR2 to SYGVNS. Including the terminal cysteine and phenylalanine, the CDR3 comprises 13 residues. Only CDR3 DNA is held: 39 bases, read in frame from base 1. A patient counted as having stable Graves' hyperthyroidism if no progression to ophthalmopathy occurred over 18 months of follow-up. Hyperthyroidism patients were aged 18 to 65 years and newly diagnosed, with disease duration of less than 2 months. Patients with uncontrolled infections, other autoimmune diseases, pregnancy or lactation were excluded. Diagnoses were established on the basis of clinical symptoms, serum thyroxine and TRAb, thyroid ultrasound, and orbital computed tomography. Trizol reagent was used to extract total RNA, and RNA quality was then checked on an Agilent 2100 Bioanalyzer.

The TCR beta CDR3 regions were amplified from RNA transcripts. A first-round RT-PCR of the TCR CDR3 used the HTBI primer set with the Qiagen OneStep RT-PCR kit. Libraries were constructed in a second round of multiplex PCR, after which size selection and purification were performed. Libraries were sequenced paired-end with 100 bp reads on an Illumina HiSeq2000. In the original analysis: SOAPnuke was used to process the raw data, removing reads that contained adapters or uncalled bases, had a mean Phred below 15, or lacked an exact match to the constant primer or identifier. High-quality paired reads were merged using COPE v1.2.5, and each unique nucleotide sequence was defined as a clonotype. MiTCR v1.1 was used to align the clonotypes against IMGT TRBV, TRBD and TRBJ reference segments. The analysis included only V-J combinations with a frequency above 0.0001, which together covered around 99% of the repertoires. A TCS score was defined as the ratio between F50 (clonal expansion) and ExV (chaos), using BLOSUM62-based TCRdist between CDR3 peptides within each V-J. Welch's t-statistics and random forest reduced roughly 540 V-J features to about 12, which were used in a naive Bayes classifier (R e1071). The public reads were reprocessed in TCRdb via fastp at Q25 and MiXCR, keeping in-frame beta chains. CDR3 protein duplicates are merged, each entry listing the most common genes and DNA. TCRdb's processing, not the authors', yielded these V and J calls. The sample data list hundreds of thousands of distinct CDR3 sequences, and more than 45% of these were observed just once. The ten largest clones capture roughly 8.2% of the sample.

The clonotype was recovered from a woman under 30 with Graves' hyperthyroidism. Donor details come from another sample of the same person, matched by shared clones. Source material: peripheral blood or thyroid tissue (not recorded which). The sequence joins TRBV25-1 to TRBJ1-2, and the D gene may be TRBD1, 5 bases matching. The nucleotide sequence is TGTGCCAGCAGTACCACAGGACACTATGGCTACACCTTC. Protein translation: CASSTTGHYGYTF.